This T cell receptor (beta chain) was captured in a study of T cells in Graves' hyperthyroidism and ophthalmopathy. Study-wide findings and caveats: Blood also showed most of the thyroid clonotypes that were expanded above 0.001.

Using RNA transcripts as the source, TCR beta CDR3 regions were amplified. An initial round of RT-PCR targeting the TCR CDR3 relied on the HTBI primer set. TCRdb re-derived calls from the multiplex PCR reads in MiXCR, one entry per CDR3 protein. The data hold about 530,000 distinct CDR3 sequences, with approximately 17% observed a single time. Germline V CDR1 and CDR2: MNHEY, SVGAGI. The CDR3 extends over 13 amino acids. V lost 6 bases to trimming and J lost 5 bases; unmatched junction nucleotides: 5. A patient was excluded if there was uncontrolled infection, other autoimmune disease, pregnancy or lactation. This clonotype was seen more than once but under ten times. Its specificity is unknown.

The source material was blood. V and J are TRBV6-5 and TRBJ2-5; 8 bases align to TRBD2. The receptor was derived from a woman aged 18 to 35 with Graves' ophthalmopathy. CDR3 in DNA: TGTGCCAGCAGGGCGGGAGGTACGGAGACCCAGTACTTC. Protein: CASRAGGTETQYF.